A selection of T cell receptor beta chains follows, all from one sample in a study of blood T cell repertoires in COVID-19. Libraries were prepared by immunoSEQ multiplex PCR; TCRdb keeps only in-frame clonotypes and omits some of them. The profile shows roughly 110,000 clones, more than 80% of them singletons. The source material was peripheral blood. The receptors were gathered from a man between 40 and 49 years old with active or convalescent COVID-19. The CDR3 runs from the conserved cysteine through the conserved F or W. D genes are given only for firm matches. A clone size is listed for some rows: how often the clone was seen (once, few, many), or a class if it is expanded.

d_gene: NA
v_gene: TRBV6-5
abundance: NA
j_gene: TRBJ2-7
len: 12
CDR3nt: TGTGCCAGCAGGGCGGTTGGGGCCGAGCAGTACTTC
CDR3aa: CASRAVGAEQYF

d_gene: NA
v_gene: TRBV19
abundance: NA
j_gene: TRBJ2-1
len: 14
CDR3nt: TGTGCCAGTAGGGACAGAGGTTTCTACAATGAGCAGTTCTTC
CDR3aa: CASRDRGFYNEQFF

d_gene: TRBD1
v_gene: TRBV5-6
abundance: NA
j_gene: TRBJ1-1
len: 13
CDR3nt: TGTGCCAGCAGCTCCGACCCGACAGGGCAGGCTTTCTTT
CDR3aa: CASSSDPTGQAFF

d_gene: NA
v_gene: TRBV30
abundance: once
j_gene: TRBJ2-1
len: 13
CDR3nt: TGTGCCTGGTGGCGGGACTCCTACAATGAGCAGTTCTTC
CDR3aa: CAWWRDSYNEQFF

d_gene: NA
v_gene: TRBV30
abundance: NA
j_gene: TRBJ1-2
len: 12
CDR3nt: TGTGCCTGGAGTGTGGGGGGGCCTGGCTACACCTTC
CDR3aa: CAWSVGGPGYTF

d_gene: TRBD1
v_gene: TRBV16
abundance: NA
j_gene: TRBJ2-1
len: 15
CDR3nt: TGTGCCAGCAGCGACCGGGACAGGGGTCCCACTGAGCAGTTCTTC
CDR3aa: CASSDRDRGPTEQFF

d_gene: TRBD1
v_gene: TRBV18
abundance: NA
j_gene: TRBJ2-7
len: 17
CDR3nt: TGTGCCAGCTCACCCGAAGGGTGGGACAGCAGCTCCTACGAGCAGTACTTC
CDR3aa: CASSPEGWDSSSYEQYF

d_gene: TRBD2
v_gene: TRBV5-5
abundance: once
j_gene: TRBJ2-2
len: 16
CDR3nt: TGTGCCAGCAGCTTCCCCAGCGGGATAGACACCGGGGAGCTGTTTTTT
CDR3aa: CASSFPSGIDTGELFF

d_gene: NA
v_gene: TRBV6-2/TRBV6-3
abundance: NA
j_gene: TRBJ2-7
len: 16
CDR3nt: TGTGCCAGCAGTTACTACCGTCCGAGAAGAGATGTTGAGCAGTACTTC
CDR3aa: CASSYYRPRRDVEQYF

d_gene: NA
v_gene: TRBV27
abundance: NA
j_gene: TRBJ2-4
len: 15
CDR3nt: TGTGCCAGCAGTTATGGAGGTACGGAGGGTCAAAGACGGTACTTC
CDR3aa: CASSYGGTEGQRRYF

d_gene: NA
v_gene: TRBV27
abundance: once
j_gene: TRBJ1-5
len: 14
CDR3nt: TGTGCCAGCAGTAGCCAGGTAGGCTATCAGCCCCAGCATTTT
CDR3aa: CASSSQVGYQPQHF

d_gene: NA
v_gene: TRBV20-1
abundance: NA
j_gene: TRBJ1-3
len: 13
CDR3nt: TGCAGTGCTAGTTTAGCTTCTGGAAACACCATATATTTT
CDR3aa: CSASLASGNTIYF

d_gene: NA
v_gene: TRBV28
abundance: NA
j_gene: TRBJ2-2
len: 16
CDR3nt: TGTGCCAGCACCCCGGGGTCGTGGACGAACACCGGGGAGCTGTTTTTT
CDR3aa: CASTPGSWTNTGELFF

d_gene: TRBD2
v_gene: TRBV4-3
abundance: NA
j_gene: TRBJ2-1
len: 19
CDR3nt: TGCGCCAGCAGCCAGTCTATGGGACTAGCGGGAGTAGGAGGGAATGAGCAGTTCTTC
CDR3aa: CASSQSMGLAGVGGNEQFF

d_gene: NA
v_gene: TRBV6-5
abundance: NA
j_gene: TRBJ1-6
len: 14
CDR3nt: TGTGCCAGCAGAACCGGGTCCAGGGTTTCACCCCTCCACTTT
CDR3aa: CASRTGSRVSPLHF

d_gene: NA
v_gene: TRBV9
abundance: NA
j_gene: TRBJ1-1
len: 14
CDR3nt: TGTGCCAGCAGCGCGACGTTATGGGCCACTGAAGCTTTCTTT
CDR3aa: CASSATLWATEAFF

d_gene: NA
v_gene: TRBV7-2
abundance: NA
j_gene: TRBJ2-7
len: 14
CDR3nt: TGTGCCAGCAGCTACCAAGCGGGCGCCTACGAGCAGTACTTC
CDR3aa: CASSYQAGAYEQYF

d_gene: NA
v_gene: TRBV29-1
abundance: NA
j_gene: TRBJ1-5
len: 13
CDR3nt: TGCAGCGTCTACCTCCATGGCAATCAGCCCCAGCATTTT
CDR3aa: CSVYLHGNQPQHF

d_gene: NA
v_gene: TRBV12-2
abundance: NA
j_gene: TRBJ2-2
len: 16
CDR3nt: TGTGCAAGTCGCTTTCCTCTCGCGGGAAACACCGGGGAGCTGTTTTTT
CDR3aa: CASRFPLAGNTGELFF

d_gene: TRBD1
v_gene: TRBV7-2
abundance: NA
j_gene: TRBJ2-2
len: 14
CDR3nt: TGTGCCAGCAGCGTGACAGGGGGCCCCGGGGAGCTGTTTTTT
CDR3aa: CASSVTGGPGELFF

d_gene: TRBD1
v_gene: TRBV28
abundance: NA
j_gene: TRBJ1-5
len: 18
CDR3nt: TGTGCCAGCACCTTGACAGGGGGCCCAACATATAGCAATCAGCCCCAGCATTTT
CDR3aa: CASTLTGGPTYSNQPQHF

d_gene: TRBD1
v_gene: TRBV6-1
abundance: NA
j_gene: TRBJ2-7
len: 17
CDR3nt: TGTGCCAGCAGTGAAAGGGGACAGGGTTTTTTCTCCTACGAGCAGTACTTC
CDR3aa: CASSERGQGFFSYEQYF

d_gene: NA
v_gene: TRBV27
abundance: few
j_gene: TRBJ1-2
len: 14
CDR3nt: TGTGCCAGCAGTTCTTGGCCTTCGACTTATGGCTACACCTTC
CDR3aa: CASSSWPSTYGYTF

d_gene: TRBD2
v_gene: TRBV5-1
abundance: NA
j_gene: TRBJ2-4
len: 20
CDR3nt: TGCGCCAGCAGTCCCTTAGAGGGCGGGAGGGGCCCCTCGCGCCAAAACATTCAGTACTTC
CDR3aa: CASSPLEGGRGPSRQNIQYF

d_gene: TRBD1
v_gene: TRBV11-2
abundance: NA
j_gene: TRBJ1-1
len: 14
CDR3nt: TGTGCCAGCAGCTGGGACAGGATAAACACTGAAGCTTTCTTT
CDR3aa: CASSWDRINTEAFF

d_gene: TRBD1
v_gene: TRBV6-5
abundance: NA
j_gene: TRBJ2-2
len: 14
CDR3nt: TGTGCCAGCAGACAGGGGGGGAACACCGGGGAGCTGTTTTTT
CDR3aa: CASRQGGNTGELFF

d_gene: NA
v_gene: TRBV28
abundance: NA
j_gene: TRBJ1-2
len: 14
CDR3nt: TGTGCCAGCAGTTTCCGGTGGGCGGGATATGGCTACACCTTC
CDR3aa: CASSFRWAGYGYTF

d_gene: TRBD1
v_gene: TRBV19
abundance: NA
j_gene: TRBJ2-7
len: 13
CDR3nt: TGTGCCAGTAGTTCGACAGGGTCCTACGAGCAGTACTTC
CDR3aa: CASSSTGSYEQYF

d_gene: NA
v_gene: TRBV3-1/TRBV3-2
abundance: NA
j_gene: TRBJ1-1
len: 14
CDR3nt: TGTGCCAGCAGCCAGACAAAGACAGCCACTGAAGCTTTCTTT
CDR3aa: CASSQTKTATEAFF

d_gene: NA
v_gene: TRBV7-8
abundance: NA
j_gene: TRBJ2-2
len: 13
CDR3nt: TGTGCCAGCAGCTTAGAGTTTAGCGGGGAGCTGTTTTTT
CDR3aa: CASSLEFSGELFF

d_gene: NA
v_gene: TRBV5-1
abundance: NA
j_gene: TRBJ1-4
len: 13
CDR3nt: TGCGCCAGCAGCTTGACCGGTCCTGAAAAACTGTTTTTT
CDR3aa: CASSLTGPEKLFF

d_gene: NA
v_gene: TRBV6-1
abundance: once
j_gene: TRBJ2-1
len: 17
CDR3nt: TGTGCCAGCAGTGAAGCTAGCGGAGCTATTGCCTACAATGAGCAGTTCTTC
CDR3aa: CASSEASGAIAYNEQFF

d_gene: NA
v_gene: TRBV7-3
abundance: NA
j_gene: TRBJ2-3
len: 13
CDR3nt: TGTGCCAGCAGCTTAACGTATACAGATACGCAGTATTTT
CDR3aa: CASSLTYTDTQYF

d_gene: NA
v_gene: TRBV15
abundance: NA
j_gene: TRBJ2-4
len: 14
CDR3nt: TGTGCCACCAGCAGAGGCCTAGCGAAAAACATTCAGTACTTC
CDR3aa: CATSRGLAKNIQYF

d_gene: NA
v_gene: TRBV30
abundance: NA
j_gene: TRBJ1-3
len: 12
CDR3nt: TGTGCCTGGAGTGACAGGGTGGGCACCATATATTTT
CDR3aa: CAWSDRVGTIYF

d_gene: NA
v_gene: TRBV28
abundance: NA
j_gene: TRBJ1-3
len: 16
CDR3nt: TGTGCCAGCAGTCCCTTTGGGGGGATCACTGGAAACACCATATATTTT
CDR3aa: CASSPFGGITGNTIYF

d_gene: NA
v_gene: TRBV7-9
abundance: NA
j_gene: TRBJ2-7
len: 13
CDR3nt: TGTGCCAGCAGCTTAGCGGGGACTCCTCAGCAGTACTTC
CDR3aa: CASSLAGTPQQYF

d_gene: NA
v_gene: TRBV5-1
abundance: NA
j_gene: TRBJ1-5
len: 15
CDR3nt: TGCGCCAGCAGCTCCCTAGACCCTAGCAATCAGCCCCAGCATTTT
CDR3aa: CASSSLDPSNQPQHF

d_gene: TRBD1
v_gene: TRBV5-1
abundance: NA
j_gene: TRBJ2-3
len: 17
CDR3nt: TGCGCCAGCAGCCTGCGTAGACAGGGGAGTAGCACAGATACGCAGTATTTT
CDR3aa: CASSLRRQGSSTDTQYF

d_gene: TRBD1
v_gene: TRBV6-6
abundance: once
j_gene: TRBJ2-7
len: 15
CDR3nt: TGTGCCAGCAGTTACTCTTGGACAGGGCCCTACGAGCAGTACTTC
CDR3aa: CASSYSWTGPYEQYF

d_gene: TRBD1
v_gene: TRBV28
abundance: NA
j_gene: TRBJ2-7
len: 15
CDR3nt: TGTGCCAGCAGTTTAGGGACAGGGGGCTTCTACGAGCAGTACTTC
CDR3aa: CASSLGTGGFYEQYF

d_gene: NA
v_gene: TRBV3-1/TRBV3-2
abundance: NA
j_gene: TRBJ2-5
len: 14
CDR3nt: TGTGCCAGCAGCCATTCAGGGGCGAGGGAGACCCAGTACTTC
CDR3aa: CASSHSGARETQYF

d_gene: TRBD1
v_gene: TRBV7-9
abundance: few
j_gene: TRBJ1-4
len: 14
CDR3nt: TGTGCCAGCAGCATCGGGACAGGGGTTGAAAAACTGTTTTTT
CDR3aa: CASSIGTGVEKLFF

d_gene: TRBD2
v_gene: TRBV7-2
abundance: once
j_gene: TRBJ2-1
len: 19
CDR3nt: TGTGCCAGCAGCTTAGCTCTAGCGGGCTACCGTAGCTCCTACAATGAGCAGTTCTTC
CDR3aa: CASSLALAGYRSSYNEQFF

d_gene: NA
v_gene: TRBV28
abundance: NA
j_gene: TRBJ1-5
len: 14
CDR3nt: TGTGCCAGCAGTCTCGACAGGAAAGATCAGCCCCAGCATTTT
CDR3aa: CASSLDRKDQPQHF

d_gene: TRBD1
v_gene: TRBV7-3
abundance: few
j_gene: TRBJ1-2
len: 16
CDR3nt: TGTGCCAGCAGCCTGGCGGGACAGGGGACTAACTATGGCTACACCTTC
CDR3aa: CASSLAGQGTNYGYTF

d_gene: NA
v_gene: TRBV5-4
abundance: NA
j_gene: TRBJ1-2
len: 11
CDR3nt: TGTGCCAGCAGCAGGGAGGCTGGCTACACCTTC
CDR3aa: CASSREAGYTF

d_gene: NA
v_gene: TRBV27
abundance: NA
j_gene: TRBJ2-5
len: 14
CDR3nt: TGTGCCAGCAGTATCCGAAACTCCCAAGAGACCCAGTACTTC
CDR3aa: CASSIRNSQETQYF

d_gene: TRBD1
v_gene: TRBV6-5
abundance: NA
j_gene: TRBJ2-5
len: 15
CDR3nt: TGTGCCAGCAGCTCAAACAGGGGGCGATGGGAGACCCAGTACTTC
CDR3aa: CASSSNRGRWETQYF

d_gene: TRBD2
v_gene: TRBV7-3
abundance: once
j_gene: TRBJ2-7
len: 14
CDR3nt: TGTGCCAGCAGCTTAAGCGGGGGGGCCTACGAGCAGTACTTC
CDR3aa: CASSLSGGAYEQYF

d_gene: TRBD2
v_gene: TRBV2
abundance: few
j_gene: TRBJ2-7
len: 24
CDR3nt: TGTGCCAGCGACTTCCCCTTCGACAGGGCCCCCGAACTATATAGCGGGAGAGGGGCCTACGAGCAGTACTTC
CDR3aa: CASDFPFDRAPELYSGRGAYEQYF

d_gene: NA
v_gene: TRBV28
abundance: NA
j_gene: TRBJ2-7
len: 13
CDR3nt: TGTGCCAGCAGTTTTTCCCTTTCCTACGAGCAGTACTTC
CDR3aa: CASSFSLSYEQYF